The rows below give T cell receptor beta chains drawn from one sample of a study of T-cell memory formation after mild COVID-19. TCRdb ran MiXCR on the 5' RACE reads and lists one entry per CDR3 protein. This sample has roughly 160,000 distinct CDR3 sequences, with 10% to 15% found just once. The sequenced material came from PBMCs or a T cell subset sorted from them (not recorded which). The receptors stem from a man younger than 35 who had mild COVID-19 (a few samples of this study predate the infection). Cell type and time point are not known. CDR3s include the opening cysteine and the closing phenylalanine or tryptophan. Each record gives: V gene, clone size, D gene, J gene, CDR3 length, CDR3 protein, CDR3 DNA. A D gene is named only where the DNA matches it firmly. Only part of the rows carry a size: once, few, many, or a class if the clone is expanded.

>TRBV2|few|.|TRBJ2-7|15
CASSAGPWGSYEQYF
TGTGCCAGCAGCGCGGGACCGTGGGGTTCCTACGAGCAGTACTTC
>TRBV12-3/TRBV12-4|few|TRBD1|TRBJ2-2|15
CASSRQGTNTGELFF
TGTGCCAGCAGTCGACAGGGTACGAACACCGGGGAGCTGTTTTTT
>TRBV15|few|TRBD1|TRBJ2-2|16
CATSRYGQANTGELFF
TGTGCCACCAGCAGATACGGACAGGCGAACACCGGGGAGCTGTTTTTT
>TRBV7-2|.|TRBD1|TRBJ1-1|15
CASSGRQGENTEAFF
TGTGCCAGCAGCGGCCGACAGGGGGAGAACACTGAAGCTTTCTTT
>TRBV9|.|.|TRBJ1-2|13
CASSVAPGDGYTF
TGTGCCAGCAGCGTAGCTCCAGGGGATGGCTACACCTTC
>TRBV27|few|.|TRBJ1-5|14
CASSLRPGNQPQHF
TGTGCCAGCAGTTTAAGGCCCGGCAATCAGCCCCAGCATTTT
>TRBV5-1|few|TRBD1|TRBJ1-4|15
CASSFEGQGREKLFF
TGCGCCAGCAGCTTCGAGGGACAGGGGCGGGAAAAACTGTTTTTT
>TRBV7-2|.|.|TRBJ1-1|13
CASSSTWRGGAFF
TGTGCCAGCAGCTCGACCTGGAGGGGGGGGGCTTTCTTT
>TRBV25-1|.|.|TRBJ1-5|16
CASSETNSWSNQPQHF
TGTGCCAGCAGTGAAACGAACAGTTGGAGCAATCAGCCCCAGCATTTT
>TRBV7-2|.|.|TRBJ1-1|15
CASSLRVGPNTEAFF
TGTGCCAGCAGCCTTCGGGTGGGGCCGAACACTGAAGCTTTCTTT
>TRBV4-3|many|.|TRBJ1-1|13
CASSPRRDTEAFF
TGCGCCAGCAGCCCGCGTAGGGACACTGAAGCTTTCTTT
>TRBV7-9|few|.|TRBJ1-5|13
CASSLERSQPQHF
TGTGCCAGCAGCTTAGAGCGTAGTCAGCCCCAGCATTTT
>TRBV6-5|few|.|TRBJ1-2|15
CASKTGIGLGYGYTF
TGTGCCAGCAAAACAGGGATAGGGTTGGGCTATGGCTACACCTTC
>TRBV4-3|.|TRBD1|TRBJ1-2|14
CASSQETGWNGYTF
TGCGCCAGCAGCCAAGAGACAGGGTGGAATGGCTACACCTTC
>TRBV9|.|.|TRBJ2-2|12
CASSINTGELFF
TGTGCCAGCAGCATAAACACCGGGGAGCTGTTTTTT
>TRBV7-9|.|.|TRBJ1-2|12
CASSLVPPGYTF
TGTGCCAGCAGCTTAGTTCCCCCCGGCTACACCTTC
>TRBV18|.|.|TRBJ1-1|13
CASSPAENTEAFF
TGTGCCAGCTCACCCGCAGAGAACACTGAAGCTTTCTTT
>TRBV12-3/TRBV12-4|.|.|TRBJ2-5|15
CASSLALGLGETQYF
TGTGCCAGCAGTTTAGCGCTGGGCCTCGGGGAGACCCAGTACTTC
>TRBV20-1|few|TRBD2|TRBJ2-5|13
CSAPLAGGETQYF
TGCAGTGCACCCCTAGCGGGAGGGGAGACCCAGTACTTC
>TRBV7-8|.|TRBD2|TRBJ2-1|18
CASSRVPPLAGGPYEQFF
TGTGCCAGCAGCCGCGTACCCCCCCTAGCGGGGGGGCCCTATGAGCAGTTCTTC
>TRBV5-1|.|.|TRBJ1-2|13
CASRPIGAGGYTF
TGCGCCAGCAGGCCTATCGGGGCGGGAGGCTACACCTTC
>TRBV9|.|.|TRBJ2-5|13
CASSVGAKETQYF
TGTGCCAGCAGCGTAGGAGCGAAAGAGACCCAGTACTTC
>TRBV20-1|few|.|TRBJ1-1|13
CSAMDSLNTEAFF
TGCAGTGCCATGGACAGCCTGAACACTGAAGCTTTCTTT
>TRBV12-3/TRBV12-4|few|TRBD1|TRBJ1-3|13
CASGLTGGNTIYF
TGTGCCAGCGGCTTGACAGGGGGAAACACCATATATTTT
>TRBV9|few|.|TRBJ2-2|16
CASSVKPGPTPGELFF
TGTGCCAGCAGCGTAAAGCCAGGGCCGACACCCGGGGAGCTGTTTTTT
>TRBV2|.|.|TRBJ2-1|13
CASSVLLGHEQFF
TGTGCCAGCAGTGTTCTTTTAGGGCATGAGCAGTTCTTC
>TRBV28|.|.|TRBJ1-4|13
CASTDSVNEKLFF
TGTGCCAGCACCGACAGCGTTAATGAAAAACTGTTTTTT
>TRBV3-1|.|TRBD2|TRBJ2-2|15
CASSQAGGASGELFF
TGTGCCAGCAGCCAAGCGGGGGGGGCGTCCGGGGAGCTGTTTTTT
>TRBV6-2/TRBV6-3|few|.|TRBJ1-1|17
CASTPDGRRDSNTEAFF
TGTGCCAGCACCCCGGACGGACGGCGGGACTCGAACACTGAAGCTTTCTTT
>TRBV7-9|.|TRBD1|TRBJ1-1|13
CASSFTGGTEAFF
TGTGCCAGCAGTTTTACAGGGGGCACTGAAGCTTTCTTT
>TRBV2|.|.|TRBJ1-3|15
CASSALSSSGNTIYF
TGTGCCAGCAGTGCGTTAAGTAGCTCTGGAAACACCATATATTTT
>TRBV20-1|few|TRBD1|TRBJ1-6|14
CSARGGQGYSPLHF
TGCAGTGCTAGAGGGGGACAGGGATATTCACCCCTCCACTTT
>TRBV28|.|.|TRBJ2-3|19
CASSPRRDRSGPGTDTQYF
TGTGCCAGCAGCCCCCGCCGGGACCGCTCAGGTCCGGGCACAGATACGCAGTATTTT
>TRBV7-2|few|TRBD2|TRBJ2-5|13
CASSFAGDETQYF
TGTGCCAGCAGCTTTGCGGGGGATGAGACCCAGTACTTC
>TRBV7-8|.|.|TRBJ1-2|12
CASSRIGTGYTF
TGTGCCAGCAGCCGAATAGGGACCGGCTACACCTTC
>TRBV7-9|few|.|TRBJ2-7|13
CASSLLANAEQYF
TGTGCCAGCAGCTTACTAGCCAACGCCGAGCAGTACTTC
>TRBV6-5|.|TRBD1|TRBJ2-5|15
CASRSGGQGQETQYF
TGTGCCAGCAGATCCGGCGGACAGGGTCAAGAGACCCAGTACTTC
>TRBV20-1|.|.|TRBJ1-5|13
CSARLPGHQPQHF
TGCAGTGCTAGGTTGCCAGGCCACCAGCCCCAGCATTTT
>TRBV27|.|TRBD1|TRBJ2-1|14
CASSRHDRGDEQFF
TGTGCCAGCAGTCGCCACGACAGGGGCGATGAGCAGTTCTTC
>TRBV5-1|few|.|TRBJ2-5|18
CASSLAGFLTGPRETQYF
TGCGCCAGCAGCTTGGCCGGATTTTTAACAGGGCCCAGGGAGACCCAGTACTTC
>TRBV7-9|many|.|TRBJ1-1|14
CASSLWGMNTEAFF
TGTGCCAGCAGCTTATGGGGGATGAACACTGAAGCTTTCTTT
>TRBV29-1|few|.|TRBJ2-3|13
CSGGVGSTDTQYF
TGCAGCGGTGGGGTCGGGAGCACAGATACGCAGTATTTT
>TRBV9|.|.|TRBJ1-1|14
CASSGTYSGTEAFF
TGTGCCAGCAGCGGTACTTACTCGGGCACTGAAGCTTTCTTT
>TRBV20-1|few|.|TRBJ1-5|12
CSASVLGENQHF
TGCAGTGCTAGCGTACTCGGGGAAAATCAGCATTTT
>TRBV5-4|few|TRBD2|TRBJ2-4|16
CASSGLAGGAKNIQYF
TGTGCCAGCAGTGGACTAGCGGGTGGAGCCAAAAACATTCAGTACTTC
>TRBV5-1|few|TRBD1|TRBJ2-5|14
CASSWGQGVETQYF
TGCGCCAGCAGCTGGGGACAGGGAGTAGAGACCCAGTACTTC
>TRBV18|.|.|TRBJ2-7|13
CASSPDGEWEQYF
TGTGCCAGCTCACCGGACGGCGAGTGGGAGCAGTACTTC
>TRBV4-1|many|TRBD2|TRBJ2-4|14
CASSRGLVGNIQYF
TGCGCCAGCAGCCGGGGACTAGTGGGGAACATTCAGTACTTC